The rows below give T cell receptor beta chains drawn from one sample of a study of T cells in localized non-small cell lung cancer. Sequencing used immunoSEQ multiplex PCR; TCRdb keeps in-frame clones, though not all of them. The table lists roughly 40,000 clones, 88% of them singletons. The specimen was peripheral blood, collected before any cancer treatment. Receptor source: a woman aged 35 to 70 with stage I lung adenocarcinoma. Each CDR3 is given with its conserved first and last residue. The order of the fields is CDR3 length, D gene, J gene, clone size, V gene, CDR3 DNA, CDR3 protein. A D gene is named only where the DNA matches it firmly. Rows give clone size only sometimes, using once, few, many, or a class for an expanded clone.

15 | NA | TRBJ2-5 | NA | TRBV5-1 | TGCGCCAGCAGCTCGCAGGGTAGAATCGAAGAGACCCAGTACTTC | CASSSQGRIEETQYF
14 | TRBD2 | TRBJ2-2 | NA | TRBV2 | TGTGCCAGCAGTGAAGGACTAGCGGACGGGGAGCTGTTTTTT | CASSEGLADGELFF
12 | NA | TRBJ2-4 | NA | TRBV1 | TGCACCAGCGGGTGTAACCAAAACATTCAGTACTTC | CTSGCNQNIQYF
13 | NA | TRBJ2-6 | NA | TRBV18 | TGTGCCAGCTCACCAGTTGGGGCCAACGTCCTGACTTTC | CASSPVGANVLTF
13 | NA | TRBJ2-1 | NA | TRBV18 | TGTGCCAGCTCACGGGCTGAATACAATGAGCAGTTCTTC | CASSRAEYNEQFF
16 | NA | TRBJ2-7 | NA | TRBV5-1 | TGCGCCAGCAGCTTGGATGGACAGCTGAGCTCCTACGAGCAGTACTTC | CASSLDGQLSSYEQYF
14 | TRBD1 | TRBJ1-1 | NA | TRBV5-1 | TGCGCCAGCAGCCGACTCGACAGGGACACTGAAGCTTTCTTT | CASSRLDRDTEAFF
15 | TRBD1 | TRBJ1-5 | NA | TRBV6-5 | TGTGCCAGCAGTTCACAGGGGGCTAGCAATCAGCCCCAGCATTTT | CASSSQGASNQPQHF
14 | TRBD2 | TRBJ2-2 | NA | TRBV6-5 | TGTGCCAGCAGAGGGACTACGAACACCGGGGAGCTGTTTTTT | CASRGTTNTGELFF
13 | NA | TRBJ2-7 | NA | TRBV29-1 | TGCAGCGTTGAAAATAACGCGGGGGCAGGGCAGTACTTC | CSVENNAGAGQYF
14 | NA | TRBJ2-7 | NA | TRBV27 | TGTGCCAGCAGTTGGAAACCCATAGCCTACGAGCAGTACTTC | CASSWKPIAYEQYF
16 | NA | TRBJ1-3 | NA | TRBV7-9 | TGTGCCAGCAGCTTCGGTGGGATCAACTCTGGAAACACCATATATTTT | CASSFGGINSGNTIYF
16 | NA | TRBJ2-1 | once | TRBV19 | TGTGCCAGCCACCCTTGGGGGGCTGGGTCCTACAATGAGCAGTTCTTC | CASHPWGAGSYNEQFF
14 | NA | TRBJ1-1 | NA | TRBV28 | TGTGCCAGCAGTTTGGTTGACAGGTCGGGGGAAGCTTTCTTT | CASSLVDRSGEAFF
17 | TRBD1 | TRBJ1-1 | NA | TRBV19 | TGTGCCAGTAGCCAAATATCTCAGGGACAGGTGAACACTGAAGCTTTCTTT | CASSQISQGQVNTEAFF
17 | NA | TRBJ2-7 | NA | TRBV4-2 | TGTGCCAGCAGCCAAGAGGGATCCGGGGCCACTCTCTACGAGCAGTACTTC | CASSQEGSGATLYEQYF
13 | NA | TRBJ2-1 | NA | TRBV27 | TGTGCCAGCAGTTTACCAACTAGAAATGAGCAGTTCTTC | CASSLPTRNEQFF
13 | NA | TRBJ1-1 | NA | TRBV27 | TGTGCCAGCAGTTACAGGGACAACACTGAAGCTTTCTTT | CASSYRDNTEAFF
15 | NA | TRBJ2-1 | NA | TRBV5-8 | TGTGCCAGCAGCTTTTCAGGAGGGTGGCGTTCTGAGCAGTTCTTC | CASSFSGGWRSEQFF
13 | NA | TRBJ2-7 | NA | TRBV7-8 | TGTGCCAGCAGCTCGACGACAGCATACGAGCAGTACTTC | CASSSTTAYEQYF
13 | NA | TRBJ2-1 | NA | TRBV27 | TGTGCCAGCGGTAGACTAGGGAGAAATGAGCAGTTCTTC | CASGRLGRNEQFF
15 | NA | TRBJ1-5 | NA | TRBV6-5 | TGTGCCAGCAAACTAGTACAGGGTCCGTGGCAGCCCCAGCATTTT | CASKLVQGPWQPQHF
14 | NA | TRBJ1-2 | few | TRBV28 | TGTGCCAGCAACCGGGACGGATTTAACTATGGCTACACCTTC | CASNRDGFNYGYTF
15 | NA | TRBJ2-7 | NA | TRBV4-1 | TGCGCCAGCAGCCATGACCGGGACTTAGGTTACGAGCAGTACTTC | CASSHDRDLGYEQYF
13 | NA | TRBJ2-5 | NA | TRBV5-1 | TGCGCCAGCAGGGCACAGACCCAAGAGACCCAGTACTTC | CASRAQTQETQYF
16 | TRBD2 | TRBJ2-1 | large | TRBV7-2 | TGTGCCAGCAGCCTTTCGCTCTCTAGCGGATACAATGAGCAGTTCTTC | CASSLSLSSGYNEQFF
15 | NA | TRBJ1-1 | once | TRBV2 | TGTGCCAGCAGGTATAGGGGCGGGATTGGCACTGAAGCTTTCTTT | CASRYRGGIGTEAFF
14 | NA | TRBJ2-3 | NA | TRBV7-9 | TGTGCCAGCAGCTTAGGTGCTCCCACAGATACGCAGTATTTT | CASSLGAPTDTQYF
14 | NA | TRBJ2-7 | NA | TRBV15 | TGTGCCACCAGCAGAGATAGATCCTCCTACGAGCAGTACTTC | CATSRDRSSYEQYF
14 | NA | TRBJ2-7 | NA | TRBV28 | TGTGCCAGCAGTTTACAGGGGCTCTCCTACGAGCAGTACTTC | CASSLQGLSYEQYF
17 | NA | TRBJ2-6 | NA | TRBV5-1 | TGCGCCAGCAGCGGAACCTACGACAGCTCTGGGGCCAACGTCCTGACTTTC | CASSGTYDSSGANVLTF
18 | NA | TRBJ2-2 | NA | TRBV7-2 | TGTGCCAGCAGCTTATCCCTTACCGGCAGCCTAGCGACCGGGGAGCTGTTTTTT | CASSLSLTGSLATGELFF
15 | NA | TRBJ2-1 | NA | TRBV4-2 | TGTGCCAGCAGCCCCAGGACAGACTCCTACAATGAGCAGTTCTTC | CASSPRTDSYNEQFF
16 | TRBD1 | TRBJ2-2 | NA | TRBV9 | TGTGCCAGCAGCGTAGCAGAGGGGGCGCTCAACGGGGAGCTGTTTTTT | CASSVAEGALNGELFF
15 | NA | TRBJ2-3 | NA | TRBV9 | TGTGCCAGCAGCGTAGCCCATGGCTCCACAGATACGCAGTATTTT | CASSVAHGSTDTQYF
12 | NA | TRBJ2-7 | NA | TRBV11-2 | TGTGCCAGCAGCCTCGAGACGACCGAGCAGTACTTC | CASSLETTEQYF
15 | NA | TRBJ1-1 | once | TRBV5-6 | TGTGCCAGCAGCTTGGACGGGGGGTTTGGCACTGAAGCTTTCTTT | CASSLDGGFGTEAFF
17 | TRBD1 | TRBJ1-2 | NA | TRBV19 | TGTGCCAGTAGTATACCGGGACAGGGGCAGGCTAACTATGGCTACACCTTC | CASSIPGQGQANYGYTF
15 | NA | TRBJ2-7 | NA | TRBV7-6 | TGTGCCAGCAGCTTAGTGGGTTACAACGGGAACGAGCAGTACTTC | CASSLVGYNGNEQYF
12 | NA | TRBJ2-2 | NA | TRBV2 | TGTGCCAGCAGGCCGAACACCGGGGAGCTGTTTTTT | CASRPNTGELFF
17 | TRBD1 | TRBJ2-5 | once | TRBV2 | TGTGCCAGCAGCGGAGACACAGGGGGCGGAGGGCAAGAGACCCAGTACTTC | CASSGDTGGGGQETQYF
11 | NA | TRBJ2-7 | NA | TRBV5-6 | TGTGCCAGCAGCTTGGACTACGAGCAGTACTTC | CASSLDYEQYF
17 | NA | TRBJ1-6 | NA | TRBV11-2 | TGTGCCAGCAGCTTAGATGGGGTCGATAACGATAATTCACCCCTCCACTTT | CASSLDGVDNDNSPLHF
12 | NA | TRBJ2-7 | few | TRBV2 | TGTGCCTTAGGGGGGGTATCCTACGAGCAGTACTTC | CALGGVSYEQYF
17 | TRBD2 | TRBJ2-3 | NA | TRBV7-2 | TGTGCCAGCAGCTTAGACGTTGGCGGGAGGGCGGGAGATACGCAGTATTTT | CASSLDVGGRAGDTQYF
13 | NA | TRBJ2-7 | NA | TRBV6-5 | TGTGCCAGCAAAAAGACTAGTACATACGAGCAGTACTTC | CASKKTSTYEQYF
11 | NA | TRBJ2-1 | NA | TRBV9 | TGTGCCAGCAGCGTAGAGAATGAGCAGTTCTTC | CASSVENEQFF
14 | NA | TRBJ2-4 | NA | TRBV19 | TGTGCCAGTAGCTCACAGTCGCAGGGAAACATTCAGTACTTC | CASSSQSQGNIQYF
12 | NA | TRBJ1-2 | once | TRBV19 | TGTGCCAGTAAGGAATACCGCTATGGCTACACCTTC | CASKEYRYGYTF
14 | TRBD2 | TRBJ2-2 | NA | TRBV28 | TGTGCCAGCAGTCTGGGACTAGACGGCGGGGAGCTGTTTTTT | CASSLGLDGGELFF
15 | TRBD1 | TRBJ2-5 | NA | TRBV5-4 | TGTGCCAGCAGCCCACAGGGGGCGTCTCAAGAGACCCAGTACTTC | CASSPQGASQETQYF
15 | NA | TRBJ2-3 | NA | TRBV6-5 | TGTGCCAGCAGCCACGGGGCAGCTAGCACAGATACGCAGTATTTT | CASSHGAASTDTQYF
14 | NA | TRBJ2-1 | NA | TRBV29-1 | TGCAGCGTTGAAGGTGGCAGGGAAGGCAATGAGCAGTTCTTC | CSVEGGREGNEQFF
13 | NA | TRBJ2-7 | NA | TRBV6-1 | TGTGCCAGCAAACAAGGGAGCTTGTACGAGCAGTACTTC | CASKQGSLYEQYF
10 | NA | TRBJ2-7 | NA | TRBV21-1 | TGTGCCAGCAGAAGCTACGAGCAGTACTTC | CASRSYEQYF
15 | NA | TRBJ1-2 | few | TRBV2 | TGTGCCAGCAGAGCCTTGGACAGAGTGGCTTCTGGCTACACCTTC | CASRALDRVASGYTF
14 | NA | TRBJ2-7 | NA | TRBV28 | TGTGCCAGCAGTATCGGGGGTCCGCGGAGCGAGCAGTACTTC | CASSIGGPRSEQYF
15 | TRBD1 | TRBJ1-6 | NA | TRBV5-1 | TGCGCCAGCAGCTCCGCCGGGACAGAGTATTCACCCCTCCACTTT | CASSSAGTEYSPLHF